This TCR beta chain appears in the sequencing data of a study of cytotoxic CD8 clonotypes in ibrutinib-treated CLL. In this sample, this clone turned up a few times. Antigen unknown. The CDR3 is made up of 12 amino acids. Germline CDR1 and CDR2: MDHEN and SYDVKM. Trimming stripped 11 bases from V and 1 base from J, with 11 bases between. Only in-frame clones appear in the TCRdb table, and some are missing; sequencing was by immunoSEQ multiplex PCR. The table includes approximately 100,000 clones, more than 70% detected once. Study-wide findings and caveats: Clonality increased at ibrutinib response, then returned toward baseline at progression.

The chain combines TRBV28 with TRBJ1-2; D gene unclear. The source was PBMCs, collected after 24 months of ibrutinib treatment. The clonotype was recovered from a human donor with chronic lymphocytic leukemia. CDR3 sequence reads: CAATWGNYGYTF. The DNA of the CDR3 is TGTGCCGCCACTTGGGGTAACTATGGCTACACCTTC.